A single sample is the source of the 28 T cell receptor beta chains below, sequenced in a study of PD-1 blockade in classical Hodgkin lymphoma. No patient escaped relapse after autologous stem cell transplantation, and brentuximab vedotin exposure varied. Assay: immunoSEQ multiplex PCR; the TCRdb copy retains only in-frame clones and omits some. The profile shows 20,000 to 25,000 clones, around 80% of them singletons. The sample consisted of peripheral blood mononuclear cells (PBMCs), taken before the second cycle of nivolumab. These TCRs come from a human donor with classical Hodgkin lymphoma.

V gene TRBV6-1 combines with J gene TRBJ2-7; 7 bases match TRBD1. The germline CDR1 and CDR2 sequences are MNHNS and SASEGT. With V trimmed by 7 bases and J by 3 bases, 9 bases remained unmatched. This CDR3 has 14 residues. In DNA form, the CDR3 reads TGTGCCAGCATTAGACAGGGCATCTACTACGAGCAGTACTTC. Amino acids: CASIRQGIYYEQYF.

The chain recombines TRBV2 with TRBJ1-1; D ambiguous. Germline CDR1 and CDR2: SNHLY and FYNNEI. The CDR3 is 13 amino acids. Trimming pared 10 bases from V and 2 bases from J, leaving 14 bases between. The CDR3 spells CATELGLNTEAFF. CDR3 bases: TGTGCCACAGAACTGGGCCTCAACACTGAAGCTTTCTTT. Drawing the rest from reference TRBV2 and TRBJ1-1, the complete variable domain is EPEVTQTPSHQVTQMGQEVILRCVPISNHLYFYWYRQILGQKVEFLVSFYNNEISEKSEIFDDQFSVERPDGSNFTLKIRSTKLEDSAMYFCATELGLNTEAFFGQGTRLTVV.

This clone has more than one count but fewer than ten. This sequence joins TRBV11-3 and TRBJ1-1; 8 nucleotides match TRBD1. Trimming at V came to 0 bases and at J to 8 bases, leaving 5 bases not matched to a gene. This CDR3 is 14 amino acids long. Germline V gives CDR1 SGHNT, CDR2 YENEEA. CDR3 loop: CASSLEERTGEAFF. The CDR3 DNA sequence: TGTGCCAGCAGCTTAGAGGAGAGGACAGGGGAAGCTTTCTTT.

The chain links TRBV6-7 to TRBJ1-1; 9 bases are a match to TRBD1. TRBV6-7 is an ORF, and what it does is uncertain. V was clipped by 2 bases and J by 0 bases; unmatched bases: 10. The CDR3 has 18 residues. The CDR3 sequence is CASSYPNRGQFMNTEAFF. The DNA of the CDR3 is TGTGCCAGCAGTTACCCAAACAGGGGGCAATTCATGAACACTGAAGCTTTCTTT.

This clone has just a few counts. The chain is built from TRBV7-9 and TRBJ1-3; 10 bases map to TRBD1. V shed 1 base, J shed 7 bases, and the junction held 4 bases outside the gene matches. The CDR3 is 15 residues long. Looked up from germline, CDR1 is SEHNR and CDR2 is FQNEAQ (reference sequence). The CDR3 protein is CASSLEDRGYNTIYF. The CDR3 nucleotides are TGTGCCAGCAGCTTAGAGGACAGGGGGTACAACACCATATATTTT.

This rearrangement joins TRBV4-3 to TRBJ2-7; 16 nucleotides align to TRBD2. The V gene end was trimmed by 4 bases and the J gene end by 3 bases; junction bases not matched to a gene: 9. The germline V gene encodes CDR1 LGHNA and CDR2 YSLEER. This CDR3 comprises 18 residues. This CDR3 is CASSPTGTSGRVGYEQYF. In DNA form, the CDR3 reads TGCGCCAGCAGCCCCACCGGGACTAGCGGGAGGGTAGGCTACGAGCAGTACTTC.

The J gene is TRBJ1-2, the V gene TRBV19, with a weak D call TRBD1 (5 bases). The germline V gene encodes CDR1 LNHDA and CDR2 SQIVND (reference sequence). CDR3 size: 15 residues. V was shortened by 1 base and J by 4 bases, with 13 bases between the two germline ends. The CDR3 region is CASSIAGDRAYGYTF. As DNA, the CDR3 is TGTGCCAGTAGTATAGCTGGGGACCGTGCCTATGGCTACACCTTC.

The chain links TRBV18 to TRBJ2-2, with D uncertain. In germline, CDR1 is KGHSH, CDR2 LQKENI. The CDR3 contains 13 residues. Trimming cost V 8 bases and J 5 bases, with 12 bases left between them. CDR3 in amino acids: CASLGSLTGELFF. The CDR3 nucleotides read TGTGCCAGCCTAGGTTCCTTGACCGGGGAGCTGTTTTTT.

The J gene is TRBJ1-5, the V gene TRBV6-6, with TRBD1 as a possible D gene (6 bases). The CDR3 consists of 15 residues. Trimming took off 4 bases at V and 2 bases at J, with 12 bases between the two ends. Germline V gives CDR1 MNHNY, CDR2 SVGAGI (reference sequence). CDR3 region: CASSLKGDGNQPQHF. DNA of the CDR3: TGTGCCAGCAGTTTAAAGGGGGACGGCAATCAGCCCCAGCATTTT.

This clone has just one count. The rearrangement joins TRBV18 to TRBJ1-3; D call uncertain. Trimming stripped 1 base from V and 3 bases from J, with 7 bases between. CDR1 KGHSH and CDR2 LQKENI come from the germline V gene. The CDR3 contains 14 residues. The CDR3 coding sequence is TGTGCCAGCTCACCACGAGGAAATGGAAACACCATATATTTT. It encodes CASSPRGNGNTIYF. The full variable domain, with the rest looked up from reference TRBV18 and TRBJ1-3, is NAGVMQNPRHLVRRRGQEARLRCSPMKGHSHVYWYRQLPEEGLKFMVYLQKENIIDESGMPKERFSAEFPKEGPSILRIQQVVRGDSAAYFCASSPRGNGNTIYFGEGSWLTVV.

The V call is TRBV7-2, the J call TRBJ2-5; D remains unclear. The germline gives CDR1 SGHTA, CDR2 FQGNSA. The CDR3 is 14 amino acids. Trimming cost V 1 base and J 5 bases, with 11 bases left between them. CDR3 coding DNA: TGTGCCAGCAGCTTAGGGTCAGCTAGGGAGACCCAGTACTTC. This codes for CASSLGSARETQYF.

The chain combines TRBV11-3 with TRBJ2-7, with D perhaps TRBD2 (6 bases). The germline V gene has CDR1 SGHNT and CDR2 YENEEA. Trimming pared 5 bases from V and 2 bases from J, leaving 13 bases between. The CDR3 has 14 residues. Written as DNA, the CDR3 is TGTGCCAGCAGCGTGCCCGGGGGAGCCTACGAGCAGTACTTC. The encoded protein is CASSVPGGAYEQYF.

Notes on this clone: A much bigger clone sits one base away, suggesting this may be a read error. This chain links TRBV6-1 with TRBJ2-7; D is possibly TRBD2 (5 bases). With 6 bases removed from V and 3 bases from J, the gap between germline ends came to 6 bases. Germline V lookup: CDR1 MNHNS, CDR2 SASEGT. The CDR3 is made up of 11 amino acids. The CDR3 DNA reads as TGTGCCAGCAGCCGGGACTACGAGCAGTACTTC. It encodes CASSRDYEQYF.

The chain is built from TRBV2 and TRBJ2-1, with 7 nucleotides matching TRBD1. Losses at the gene ends were 3 bases for V and 3 bases for J; bases not matched to a gene: 5. This CDR3 contains 15 residues. Germline V gene data show CDR1 as SNHLY and CDR2 as FYNNEI. The CDR3 is CASSDAAGGYNEQFF. The CDR3 DNA reads TGTGCCAGCAGTGACGCAGCAGGGGGCTACAATGAGCAGTTCTTC. The full variable domain, completed using reference TRBV2 and TRBJ2-1, is EPEVTQTPSHQVTQMGQEVILRCVPISNHLYFYWYRQILGQKVEFLVSFYNNEISEKSEIFDDQFSVERPDGSNFTLKIRSTKLEDSAMYFCASSDAAGGYNEQFFGPGTRLTVL.

V usage is TRBV6-5 and J usage is TRBJ2-7; D is undetermined. CDR1 MNHEY and CDR2 SVGAGI come from the germline V gene. V lost 4 bases, J lost 2 bases, and 6 bases lay in between. The CDR3 covers 12 residues. CDR3: CASSSTAYEQYF. In DNA form, the CDR3 reads TGTGCCAGCAGTTCAACAGCCTACGAGCAGTACTTC.

This chain links TRBV7-9 with TRBJ2-7, with 7 positions matching TRBD1. The germline V gene encodes CDR1 SEHNR and CDR2 FQNEAQ (reference sequence). The junction had 6 bases not matched to a gene; V was cut back by 5 bases and J by 8 bases. The CDR3 consists of 12 residues. CDR3 sequence reads: CASSPETGKQYF. CDR3 nucleotides: TGTGCCAGCAGCCCAGAGACAGGGAAGCAGTACTTC.

The chain carries TRBV6-5 and TRBJ1-6; D is undetermined. Germline CDR1 reads MNHEY; CDR2 reads SVGAGI. V lost 2 bases and J 9 bases, leaving 17 bases between the germline ends. The CDR3 totals 16 residues. Here the CDR3 reads CASSYQKPPSGSPLHF. CDR3 in DNA: TGTGCCAGCAGTTACCAGAAACCCCCTTCGGGTTCACCCCTCCACTTT.

This rearrangement joins TRBV7-6 to TRBJ2-7, with 9 bases aligning to TRBD1. This CDR3 has 14 amino acids. Germline V gives CDR1 SGHVS, CDR2 FNYEAQ. Germline trimming cut 5 bases from V and 4 bases from J; bases unmatched to any gene: 6. The DNA for the CDR3 is TGTGCCAGCAGCCCTAGGGACAGGGTTTACGAGCAGTACTTC. Translation: CASSPRDRVYEQYF.

The chain links TRBV6-5 to TRBJ1-5; a possible D gene is TRBD1 (6 bases). Looked up from germline, CDR1 is MNHEY and CDR2 is SVGAGI. V was clipped by 6 bases and J by 6 bases, with 15 bases between them. CDR3 length equals 14 residues. DNA for the CDR3: TGTGCCAGCAGCCTAGACAGGACCCTTCAGCCCCAGCATTTT. It codes for CASSLDRTLQPQHF.

For this clone: The same CDR3 also results from other DNA sequences found in this sample. This rearrangement joins TRBV5-1 to TRBJ2-2; 9 bases map to TRBD1. Germline V gene data show CDR1 as SGHRS and CDR2 as YFSETQ. The length of the CDR3 is 14 residues. V dropped 3 bases and J dropped 5; count of bases not matched to a gene: 2. The CDR3 here is CASSWDRVTGELFF. In nucleotides, the CDR3 is TGCGCCAGCAGCTGGGACAGGGTTACCGGGGAGCTGTTTTTT.

The J gene is TRBJ2-7, the V gene TRBV6-1; 9 bases map to TRBD1. V lost 8 bases, J lost 6 bases, and 14 bases stayed unmatched. The CDR3 has 15 residues. In germline, CDR1 is MNHNS, CDR2 SASEGT. CDR3 nucleotide sequence: TGTGCCAGCGTTAACCCCTTTGCGACAGGGGGCGAGCAGTACTTC. Its translation: CASVNPFATGGEQYF.

The chain combines TRBV5-8 with TRBJ2-5; 8 positions match TRBD2. Germline V lookup: CDR1 SGHTS, CDR2 YDEGEE. The CDR3 extends over 16 amino acids. The ends lost 2 bases at V and 4 bases at J; junction bases unmatched: 10. In nucleotides, the CDR3 is TGTGCCAGCAGCTTTGCGGGAGGCCCTCCCAGAGAGACCCAGTACTTC. Translated: CASSFAGGPPRETQYF.

This chain joins TRBV19 and TRBJ1-1; D not certain. The CDR3 has 13 residues. Per germline, CDR1 LNHDA and CDR2 SQIVND (reference sequence). V was shortened by 6 bases and J by 2 bases, with 10 bases between the two germline ends. The CDR3 is CASSLGRNTEAFF. As DNA, the CDR3 is TGTGCCAGTAGCTTAGGCCGCAACACTGAAGCTTTCTTT.

This clone was found once. The chain couples TRBV29-1 to TRBJ1-1, with 7 bases identical to TRBD1. V gave up 6 bases and J gave up 5 bases; unmatched junction bases: 21. There are 17 residues in the CDR3. Germline CDR1 reads SQVTM; CDR2 reads ANQGSEA. The CDR3 spells CSVSRGGRQGGRTEAFF. In DNA form, the CDR3 reads TGCAGCGTCTCGAGGGGGGGGAGACAGGGAGGGCGGACTGAAGCTTTCTTT. The full variable domain, in which reference TRBV29-1 and TRBJ1-1 provide the parts outside the CDR3, is SAVISQKPSRDICQRGTSLTIQCQVDSQVTMMFWYRQQPGQSLTLIATANQGSEATYESGFVIDKFPISRPNLTFSTLTVSNMSPEDSSIYLCSVSRGGRQGGRTEAFFGQGTRLTVV.

This clone has only one observation. The CDR3 protein is CASSWVRAGGYEQYF. CDR3 nucleotide sequence: TGTGCCAGCAGTTGGGTCAGAGCGGGGGGCTACGAGCAGTACTTC. The chain has TRBV6-6 and TRBJ2-7, with 9 bases that match TRBD2. This CDR3 region has 15 residues. The germline V gene encodes CDR1 MNHNY and CDR2 SVGAGI (reference sequence). V lost 4 bases and J lost 3; bases outside the gene matches: 7.

The chain is built from TRBV27 and TRBJ2-7; D is undetermined. From germline, CDR1 is MNHEY and CDR2 SMNVEV (reference sequence). The CDR3 covers 13 residues. V lost 4 bases to trimming and J lost 1 base, with 8 bases between them. CDR3 in amino acids: CASSSPDSYEQYF. CDR3 sequence (DNA): TGTGCCAGCAGTTCCCCGGATTCCTACGAGCAGTACTTC.

This chain joins TRBV9 and TRBJ2-3; D remains ambiguous. The CDR3 spans 16 residues. Deletions cut 1 base from V and 1 base from J, with 13 bases between. Germline lookup yields CDR1 SGDLS and CDR2 YYNGEE. DNA for the CDR3: TGTGCCAGCAGCGTACATCTCCCCACGGGCACAGATACGCAGTATTTT. Residues: CASSVHLPTGTDTQYF.

This chain links TRBV6-6 with TRBJ1-1; 7 bases align to TRBD1. The ends lost 2 bases at V and 5 bases at J; junction bases unmatched: 5. This CDR3 has 14 residues. Germline V gives CDR1 MNHNY, CDR2 SVGAGI (reference sequence). DNA for the CDR3: TGTGCCAGCAGTTACACACCAGGGGGAACTGAAGCTTTCTTT. Residues: CASSYTPGGTEAFF.